One T cell receptor beta chain is described in this entry. Its antigen is not identified. This entry belongs to a study of shared clonotypes between healthy human individuals. The table came from immunoSEQ multiplex PCR; TCRdb's copy has only in-frame clones and leaves some out. The table includes about 2 million clones, 95% detected once. Study-level points and caveats: Larger estimated richness was generally recorded for naive subsets relative to memory subsets. Rarefaction exposed incomplete sorted-subset sequencing despite large depth.

The CDR3 loop spans 13 amino acids. The V end was cut by 4 bases, the J end by 10 bases, with 17 bases between. Germline V gene sequence: CDR1 SGDLS, CDR2 YYNGEE. This TCR came from a man younger than 35 in good health. Sequencing was carried out using naive CD4+ T cells sorted from blood. The subset was: CD45RA+ positively selected. This sequence joins TRBV9 and TRBJ1-1; no clear D. CDR3 loop: CASSPYTRAAAFF. CDR3 nucleotides: TGTGCCAGCAGCCCCTATACCAGAGCGGCAGCTTTCTTT.